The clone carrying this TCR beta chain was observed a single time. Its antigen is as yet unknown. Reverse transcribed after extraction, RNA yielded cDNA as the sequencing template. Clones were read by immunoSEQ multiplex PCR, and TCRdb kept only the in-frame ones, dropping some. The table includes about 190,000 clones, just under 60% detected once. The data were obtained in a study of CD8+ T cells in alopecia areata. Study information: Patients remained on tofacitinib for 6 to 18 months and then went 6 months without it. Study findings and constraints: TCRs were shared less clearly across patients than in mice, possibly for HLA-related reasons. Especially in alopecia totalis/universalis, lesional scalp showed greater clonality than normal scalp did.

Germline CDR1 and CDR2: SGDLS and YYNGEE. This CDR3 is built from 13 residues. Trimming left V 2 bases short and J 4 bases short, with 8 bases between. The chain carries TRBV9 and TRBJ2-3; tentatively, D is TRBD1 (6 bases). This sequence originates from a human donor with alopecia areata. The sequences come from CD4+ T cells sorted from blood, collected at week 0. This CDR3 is CASSVGAADTQYF. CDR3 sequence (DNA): TGTGCCAGCAGCGTGGGGGCAGCAGATACGCAGTATTTT.